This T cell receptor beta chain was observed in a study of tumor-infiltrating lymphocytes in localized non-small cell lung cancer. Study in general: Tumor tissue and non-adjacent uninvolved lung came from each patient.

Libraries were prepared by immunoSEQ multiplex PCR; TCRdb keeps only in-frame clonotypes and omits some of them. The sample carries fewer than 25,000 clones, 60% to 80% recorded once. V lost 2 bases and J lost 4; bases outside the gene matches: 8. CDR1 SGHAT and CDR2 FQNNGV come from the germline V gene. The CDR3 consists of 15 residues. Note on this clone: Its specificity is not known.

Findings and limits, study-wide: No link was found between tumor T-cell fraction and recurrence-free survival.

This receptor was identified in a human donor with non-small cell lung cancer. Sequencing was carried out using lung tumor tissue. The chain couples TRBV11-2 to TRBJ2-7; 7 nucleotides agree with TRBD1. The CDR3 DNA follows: TGTGCCAGCAGCTTACTGACAGGGAGAGTTTACGAGCAGTACTTC. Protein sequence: CASSLLTGRVYEQYF.